A selection of T cell receptor beta chains follows, all from one sample in a study of regulatory T cells in long-lasting Graves disease. One entry per CDR3 protein, called by TCRdb with MiXCR from the multiplex PCR reads. The profile shows roughly 400,000 distinct CDR3 sequences, roughly 21% of them singletons. Sequenced material: peripheral blood mononuclear cells (PBMCs), taken when the disease was refractory, from a patient treated with antithyroid drugs. All receptors come from a female donor with Graves disease. CDR3s include the opening cysteine and the closing phenylalanine or tryptophan. A D gene is named only where the DNA matches it firmly. Where a row states a size, it is once, few, many or the class of an expanded clone; other rows omit it.

TRBD1,many,TRBJ2-5,TRBV6-2/TRBV6-3,TGTGCCAGCAGTTACTCGCCAGGGGGGACCCAGTACTTC,CASSYSPGGTQYF
TRBD2,.,TRBJ2-7,TRBV7-3,TGTGCCAGCAGCTTTGTAGCGGGAGACAACGAGCAGTACTTC,CASSFVAGDNEQYF
TRBD2,.,TRBJ2-5,TRBV12-3/TRBV12-4,TGTGCCAGCAGCCGAGGGAGGGCGGAGACCCAGTACTTC,CASSRGRAETQYF
TRBD1,.,TRBJ2-7,TRBV4-1,TGCGCCAGCAGCCAAGCTCTCCGGACAGGGGACTCCTACAAGCAGTACTTC,CASSQALRTGDSYKQYF
TRBD2,.,TRBJ2-3,TRBV10-3,TGTGCCATCAGTGAGGAGCGGACTAGCGGAACCCACACAGATACGCAGTATTTT,CAISEERTSGTHTDTQYF
.,few,TRBJ2-3,TRBV11-2,TGTGCCAGCAGCTCCGAGAGGAGGGATACGCAGTATTTT,CASSSERRDTQYF
.,.,TRBJ2-3,TRBV11-3,TGTGCCAGCAGCGGGAGTGGACCCGGGGGCACAGATACGCAGTATTTT,CASSGSGPGGTDTQYF
.,.,TRBJ2-3,TRBV29-1,TGCAGCGTTGATGGCGGCACAGATACGCAGTATTTT,CSVDGGTDTQYF
TRBD1,few,TRBJ2-7,TRBV4-1,TGCGCCAGCAGCCAGACAGGGTCCTACGAGCAGTACTTC,CASSQTGSYEQYF
.,many,TRBJ2-7,TRBV28,TGTGCCAGCAGCCCTCGGGTCGCCGAGCAGTACTTC,CASSPRVAEQYF
.,.,TRBJ2-2,TRBV27,TGTGCCAGCAGTGCCATCCGAAGGGACCAAAACACCGGGGAGCTGTTTTTT,CASSAIRRDQNTGELFF
TRBD1,.,TRBJ1-1,TRBV30,TGTGCCTGGAGTCGTCAGGGGGTGAACACTGAAGCTTTCTTT,CAWSRQGVNTEAFF
.,.,TRBJ1-6,TRBV20-1,TGCAGTGCTAGAGGCGAGGGGGATAATTCACCCCTCCACTTT,CSARGEGDNSPLHF
.,many,TRBJ1-6,TRBV28,TGTGCCAGCAGGCTTCTGGGGAGCTCCTATAATTCACCCCTCCACTTT,CASRLLGSSYNSPLHF
.,few,TRBJ1-1,TRBV19,TGTGCCAGTAGTATAGCGGGGACGGCGAACACTGAAGCTTTCTTT,CASSIAGTANTEAFF
.,many,TRBJ1-1,TRBV19,TGTGCCAGTAACAGGGTCGGACTGAGGAACACTGAAGCTTTCTTT,CASNRVGLRNTEAFF
.,few,TRBJ2-1,TRBV10-3,TGTGCCATCAGGACAGGACAGGAGGGAGAGCAGTTCTTC,CAIRTGQEGEQFF
TRBD1,.,TRBJ2-3,TRBV5-6,TGTGCCAGCAGCTTGATGGGGACAGGGGGTTATACAGATACGCAGTATTTT,CASSLMGTGGYTDTQYF
.,many,TRBJ2-4,TRBV28,TGTGCCAGCAGTTTGGGGGGCTTCGCCAAAAACATTCAGTACTTC,CASSLGGFAKNIQYF
TRBD1,many,TRBJ1-2,TRBV6-1,TGTGCCAGCATCCCGACAGGGAAGGGCTATGGCTACACCTTC,CASIPTGKGYGYTF
.,.,TRBJ1-1,TRBV10-3,TGTGCCATCAGTGAGTCCATGAACACTGAAGCTTTCTTT,CAISESMNTEAFF
.,.,TRBJ2-1,TRBV29-1,TGCAGCGTTAACTTGCTAAACAATGAGCAGTTCTTC,CSVNLLNNEQFF
.,few,TRBJ2-3,TRBV9,TGTGCCAGCAGCGGTGGCAACACAGATACGCAGTATTTT,CASSGGNTDTQYF
TRBD1,few,TRBJ1-6,TRBV6-2/TRBV6-3,TGTGCCAGCAGTTACACTTCCGGGACAGGGAGTTCACCCCTCCACTTT,CASSYTSGTGSSPLHF
.,many,TRBJ1-1,TRBV3-1,TGTGCCAGCAGCCCGAGGGAAATGAACACTGAAGCTTTCTTT,CASSPREMNTEAFF
.,few,TRBJ1-1,TRBV4-2,TGTGCCAGCAGCCCCGTTGGACGCCAGGGCACTGAAGCTTTCTTT,CASSPVGRQGTEAFF
.,.,TRBJ1-1,TRBV18,TGTGCCAGCTCACCACCCGGGACGAAACGGACTGAAGCTTTCTTT,CASSPPGTKRTEAFF
TRBD1,many,TRBJ1-2,TRBV11-2,TGTGCCAGCAGCTTAGAACCCTGGACAGGAGATAACTATGGCTACACCTTC,CASSLEPWTGDNYGYTF
.,.,TRBJ1-1,TRBV20-1,TGCAGTGCTAGAGATCCTTTTTCAGATATGAACACTGAAGCTTTCTTT,CSARDPFSDMNTEAFF
.,many,TRBJ1-1,TRBV28,TGTGCCAGCAGCAGATACACTGAAGCTTTCTTT,CASSRYTEAFF
TRBD1,.,TRBJ2-7,TRBV5-1,TGCGCCAGCAGCTTGGTTCCCCTCGGGACAGAGCTACCTAAGGACTACGAGCAGTACTTC,CASSLVPLGTELPKDYEQYF
.,many,TRBJ1-4,TRBV15,TGTGCCACCAGCAGAGACCGGGCCGCTAATGAAAAACTGTTTTTT,CATSRDRAANEKLFF
TRBD2,many,TRBJ2-5,TRBV9,TGTGCCAGCAGCGCCCCCGGGACTAGCGGATCCAAAGGAGAGCGTGAGACCCAGTACTTC,CASSAPGTSGSKGERETQYF
.,many,TRBJ2-5,TRBV2,TGTGCCAGCAGTTCGGGGAACAGGGCGGCCCAAGAGACCCAGTACTTC,CASSSGNRAAQETQYF
.,many,TRBJ2-5,TRBV2,TGTGCCAGCAGTGGGACGGGACGGACGAGAGAGACCCAGTACTTC,CASSGTGRTRETQYF
.,once,TRBJ2-5,TRBV9,TGTGCCAGCAGCGTAGCACAGGGCCTGGAGACCCAGCACTTC,CASSVAQGLETQHF
.,.,TRBJ2-7,TRBV20-1,TGCAGTGCTACTCGGGACTCCTACGAGCAGTACTTC,CSATRDSYEQYF
.,.,TRBJ1-1,TRBV18,TGTGCCAGCTCACCACGTGAAGGGGTTAATGAAGCTTTCTTT,CASSPREGVNEAFF
TRBD2,.,TRBJ2-3,TRBV12-3/TRBV12-4,TGTGCCAGCAGCCTAACTAGCGGGGGGAATACGCAGTATTTT,CASSLTSGGNTQYF
.,many,TRBJ1-1,TRBV28,TGTGCCAGCAGTACACAGGGAAGGGGACTGAACACTGAAGCTTTCTTT,CASSTQGRGLNTEAFF
TRBD2,.,TRBJ2-3,TRBV9,TGTGCCAGCAGCGTCTCTAGCGGGAGGGGGGATACGCAGTATTTT,CASSVSSGRGDTQYF
.,few,TRBJ2-1,TRBV11-2,TGTGCCAGCTCGGACGGGCTGATGGGTGAGCAGTTCTTC,CASSDGLMGEQFF
.,many,TRBJ1-1,TRBV5-1,TGCGCCAGCAGCTCCAGACGGGACACTGAAGCTTTCTTT,CASSSRRDTEAFF
.,many,TRBJ2-2,TRBV12-3/TRBV12-4,TGTGCCAGCAGTCCACAGGGACTCACCGGGGAGCTGTTTTTT,CASSPQGLTGELFF
.,few,TRBJ1-1,TRBV10-1,TGCGCCAGCAGTGAGTCGGTGGGAGTTGAAGCTTTCTTT,CASSESVGVEAFF
.,.,TRBJ2-7,TRBV20-1,TGCAGTGCTAGAGATAGGGCGAAAACCTACGAGCAGTACTTC,CSARDRAKTYEQYF
TRBD2,many,TRBJ2-7,TRBV12-3/TRBV12-4,TGTGCCAGCAGTTTTACCCGGACTAGCGGGGTATCCTACGAGCAGTACTTC,CASSFTRTSGVSYEQYF
.,few,TRBJ1-5,TRBV2,TGTGCCAGCACCAAAGACAGACAAATTAGCAATCAGCCCCAGCATTTT,CASTKDRQISNQPQHF
TRBD1,.,TRBJ1-2,TRBV6-2/TRBV6-3,TGTGCCAGCAGTTACTCGCCGGACAGGGGGCGTTACTATGGCTACACCTTC,CASSYSPDRGRYYGYTF
.,.,TRBJ1-3,TRBV2,TGTGCCAGCAGTGAACTCAACATCTCTGGAAACACCATATATTTT,CASSELNISGNTIYF
.,.,TRBJ1-1,TRBV20-1,TGCAGTGCTAGAGAAGGACTTGTCACTGAAGCTTTCTTT,CSAREGLVTEAFF
.,many,TRBJ2-7,TRBV7-9,TGTGCCAGCAGCTCACTTCCTGGACTGCCCTACGAGCAGTACTTC,CASSSLPGLPYEQYF
TRBD2,few,TRBJ2-5,TRBV6-2/TRBV6-3,TGTGCCAGCGGATTAAGCGGGAGGGCCCAAGAGACCCAGCACTTC,CASGLSGRAQETQHF
TRBD2,many,TRBJ2-7,TRBV28,TGTGCCAGCAGTGGGCCGGGACTAGCGGGAGTCAGGCAGTACTTC,CASSGPGLAGVRQYF
.,.,TRBJ2-1,TRBV12-3/TRBV12-4,TGTGCCAGCAGCCAATGGTCGGCTAGGGGTGAGCAGTTCTTC,CASSQWSARGEQFF